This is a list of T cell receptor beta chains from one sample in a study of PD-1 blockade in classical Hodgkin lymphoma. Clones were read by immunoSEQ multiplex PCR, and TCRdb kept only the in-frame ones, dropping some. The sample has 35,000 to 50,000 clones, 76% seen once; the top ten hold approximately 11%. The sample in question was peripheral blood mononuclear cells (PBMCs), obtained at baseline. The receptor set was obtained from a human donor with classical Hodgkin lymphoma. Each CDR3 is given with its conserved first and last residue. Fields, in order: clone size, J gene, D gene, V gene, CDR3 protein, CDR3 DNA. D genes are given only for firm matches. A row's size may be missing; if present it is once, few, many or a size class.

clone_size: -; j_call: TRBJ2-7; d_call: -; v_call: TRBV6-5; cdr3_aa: CASSYSPYEQYF; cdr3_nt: TGTGCCAGCAGTTACTCCCCATACGAGCAGTACTTC
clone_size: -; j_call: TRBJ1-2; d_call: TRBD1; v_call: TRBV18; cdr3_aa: CASSPTGVNYGYTF; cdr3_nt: TGTGCCAGCTCACCAACAGGGGTAAACTATGGCTACACCTTC
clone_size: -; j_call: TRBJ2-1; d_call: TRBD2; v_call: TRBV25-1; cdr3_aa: CASTPGTSGIDEQFF; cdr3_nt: TGTGCCAGCACTCCCGGGACTAGCGGGATCGATGAGCAGTTCTTC
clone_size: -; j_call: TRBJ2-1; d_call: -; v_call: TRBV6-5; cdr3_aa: CASSYSGAGEQFF; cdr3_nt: TGTGCCAGCAGTTACTCGGGAGCGGGTGAGCAGTTCTTC
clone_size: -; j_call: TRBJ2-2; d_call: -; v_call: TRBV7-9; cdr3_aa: CASSPYCTGELFF; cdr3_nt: TGTGCCAGCAGCCCTTATTGCACCGGGGAGCTGTTTTTT
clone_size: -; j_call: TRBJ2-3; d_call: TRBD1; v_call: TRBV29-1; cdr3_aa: CSVEGGQGADTQYF; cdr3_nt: TGCAGCGTGGAGGGCGGACAGGGTGCAGATACGCAGTATTTT
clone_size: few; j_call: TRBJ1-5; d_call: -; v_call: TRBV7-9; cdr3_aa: CASSLGGQPQHF; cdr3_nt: TGTGCCAGCAGCTTAGGTGGGCAGCCCCAGCATTTT
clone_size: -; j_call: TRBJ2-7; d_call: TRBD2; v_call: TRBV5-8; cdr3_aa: CASRGRRGSYEQYF; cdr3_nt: TGTGCCAGCCGCGGGAGGCGGGGATCCTACGAGCAGTACTTC
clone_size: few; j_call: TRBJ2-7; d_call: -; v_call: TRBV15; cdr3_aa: CATSRGLDSFYEQYF; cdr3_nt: TGTGCCACCAGCAGAGGTCTAGACAGCTTCTACGAGCAGTACTTC
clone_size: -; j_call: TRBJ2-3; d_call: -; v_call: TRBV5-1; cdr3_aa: CASSLAGGTDTQYF; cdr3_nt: TGCGCCAGCAGCTTGGCTGGCGGCACAGATACGCAGTATTTT
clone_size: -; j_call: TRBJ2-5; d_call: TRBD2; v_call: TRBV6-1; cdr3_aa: CASRAGVQETQYF; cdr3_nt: TGTGCCAGCAGGGCGGGAGTACAAGAGACCCAGTACTTC
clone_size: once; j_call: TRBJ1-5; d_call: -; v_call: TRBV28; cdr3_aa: CASSLGGGRQPQHF; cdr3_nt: TGTGCCAGCAGTTTAGGAGGGGGTAGACAGCCCCAGCATTTT
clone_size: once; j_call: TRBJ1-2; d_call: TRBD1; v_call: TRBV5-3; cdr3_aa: CASSLRQGDYGYTF; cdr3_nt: TGTGCCAGCAGCTTGAGACAGGGGGACTATGGCTACACCTTC
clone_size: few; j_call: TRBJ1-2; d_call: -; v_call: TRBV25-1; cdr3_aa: CASSDMVDGYTF; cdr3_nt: TGTGCCAGCAGCGACATGGTGGATGGCTACACCTTC
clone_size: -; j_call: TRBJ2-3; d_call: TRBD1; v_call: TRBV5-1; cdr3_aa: CASSLGDSPDTQYF; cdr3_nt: TGCGCCAGCAGCTTGGGGGACAGTCCAGATACGCAGTATTTT
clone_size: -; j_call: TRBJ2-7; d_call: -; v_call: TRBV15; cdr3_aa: CATSSPGVSEQYF; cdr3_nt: TGTGCCACCAGCTCCCCGGGGGTTTCCGAGCAGTACTTC
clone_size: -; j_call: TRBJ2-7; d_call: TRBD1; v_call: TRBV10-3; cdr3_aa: CAISETQGVPYEQYF; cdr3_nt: TGTGCCATCAGTGAGACACAGGGGGTCCCCTACGAGCAGTACTTC
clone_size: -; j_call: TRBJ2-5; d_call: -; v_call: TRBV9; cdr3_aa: CASSSNQETQYF; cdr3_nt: TGTGCCAGCAGCTCCAATCAAGAGACCCAGTACTTC
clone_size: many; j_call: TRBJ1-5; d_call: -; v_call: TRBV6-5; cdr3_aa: CASTGDFNQPQHF; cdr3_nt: TGTGCCAGCACCGGGGACTTCAATCAGCCCCAGCATTTT
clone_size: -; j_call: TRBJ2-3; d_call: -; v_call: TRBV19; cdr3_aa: CASSGGYGADTQYF; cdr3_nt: TGTGCCAGTAGCGGCGGGTATGGAGCAGATACGCAGTATTTT
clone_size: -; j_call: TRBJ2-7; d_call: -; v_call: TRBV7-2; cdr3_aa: CASSEVGFSSYEQYF; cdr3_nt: TGTGCCAGCAGCGAGGTGGGCTTCAGCTCCTACGAGCAGTACTTC
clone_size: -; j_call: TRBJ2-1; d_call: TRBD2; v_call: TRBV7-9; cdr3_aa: CASSLDPSGRAGGDEQFF; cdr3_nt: TGTGCCAGCAGCTTAGATCCGAGCGGGAGGGCCGGAGGGGATGAGCAGTTCTTC
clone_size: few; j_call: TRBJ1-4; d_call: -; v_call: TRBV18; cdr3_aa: CASSPSNEKLFF; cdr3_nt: TGTGCCAGCTCACCCAGTAATGAAAAACTGTTTTTT
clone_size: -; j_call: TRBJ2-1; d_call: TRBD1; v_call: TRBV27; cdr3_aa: CASSLSPRDSSYNEQFF; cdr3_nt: TGTGCCAGCAGTCTCTCACCCCGGGACAGCTCCTACAATGAGCAGTTCTTC
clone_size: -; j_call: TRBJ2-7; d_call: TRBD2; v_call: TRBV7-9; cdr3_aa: CASSSTAGTSGTYEQYF; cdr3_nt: TGTGCCAGCAGCTCCACCGCCGGGACTAGCGGGACGTACGAGCAGTACTTC
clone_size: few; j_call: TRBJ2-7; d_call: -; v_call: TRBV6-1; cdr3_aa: CASSGRALTSREQYF; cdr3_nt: TGTGCCAGCAGTGGGCGGGCCCTTACATCTCGCGAGCAGTACTTC
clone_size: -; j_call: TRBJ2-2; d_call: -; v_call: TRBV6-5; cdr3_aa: CASRLLNTGELFF; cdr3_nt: TGTGCCAGCAGGCTACTGAACACCGGGGAGCTGTTTTTT
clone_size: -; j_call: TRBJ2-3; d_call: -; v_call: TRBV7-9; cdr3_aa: CASDSGETQYF; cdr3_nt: TGTGCCAGCGATTCGGGAGAGACGCAGTATTTT
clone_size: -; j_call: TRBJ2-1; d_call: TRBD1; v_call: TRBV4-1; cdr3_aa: CASSQDRGQGVNEQFF; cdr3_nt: TGCGCCAGCAGCCAAGATCGGGGACAGGGTGTCAATGAGCAGTTCTTC